This T cell receptor (beta chain) is drawn from a study of blood T cells in healthy people across ages. Broader study findings: Relative to aged donors, long-lived donors carried more naive CD4+ cells and displayed higher diversity.

The authors ran a second PCR of roughly 6 to 12 cycles using a sample-barcoded 5' primer and a J-beta primer mix. TCRdb re-called the 5' RACE reads through MiXCR, storing one row per CDR3 protein. The sample lists over 1,500,000 distinct CDR3 sequences; roughly 43% were seen once. A word on this clonotype: Its antigen is unidentified.

The germline gives CDR1 MDHEN, CDR2 SYDVKM. The CDR3 is 12 amino acids. V was pared by 7 bases and J by 4 bases, with 10 bases between. The receptor was isolated from a human donor in good health. Sample: blood. The J gene is TRBJ1-2, the V gene TRBV28; D is uncertain. The CDR3 loop reads CASTIAGYGYTF. CDR3 nucleotides: TGTGCCAGCACCATCGCGGGCTATGGCTACACCTTC.